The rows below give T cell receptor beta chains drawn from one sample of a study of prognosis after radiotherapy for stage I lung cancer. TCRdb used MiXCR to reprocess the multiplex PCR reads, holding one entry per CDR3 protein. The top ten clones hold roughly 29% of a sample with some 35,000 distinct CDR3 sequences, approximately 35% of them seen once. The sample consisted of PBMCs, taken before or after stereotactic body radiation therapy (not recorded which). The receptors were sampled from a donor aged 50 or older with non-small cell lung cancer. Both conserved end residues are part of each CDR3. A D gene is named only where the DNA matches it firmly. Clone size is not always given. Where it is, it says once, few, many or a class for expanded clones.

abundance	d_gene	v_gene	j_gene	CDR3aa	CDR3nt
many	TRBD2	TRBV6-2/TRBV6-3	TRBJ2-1	CASSYLGTSGGEQFF	TGTGCCAGCAGTTACTTGGGGACTAGCGGCGGTGAGCAGTTCTTC
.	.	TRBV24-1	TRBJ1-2	CATSYPSDSSDGYTF	TGTGCCACCAGTTACCCCTCGGACAGCTCAGATGGCTACACCTTC
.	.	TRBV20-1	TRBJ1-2	CSARSANDHGYTF	TGCAGTGCTAGGTCAGCTAACGATCACGGCTACACCTTC
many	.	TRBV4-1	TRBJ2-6	CASSQDPGMGANVLTF	TGCGCCAGCAGCCAAGACCCAGGGATGGGGGCCAACGTCCTGACTTTC
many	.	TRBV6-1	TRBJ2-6	CASRDGSSGANVLTF	TGTGCCAGCCGAGACGGTAGCTCTGGGGCCAACGTCCTGACTTTC
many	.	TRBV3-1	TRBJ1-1	CASSQDRTVYEAFF	TGTGCCAGCAGCCAAGATCGGACAGTATATGAAGCTTTCTTT
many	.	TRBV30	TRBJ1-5	CAWSGQQYQPQHF	TGTGCCTGGAGTGGGCAGCAATATCAGCCCCAGCATTTT
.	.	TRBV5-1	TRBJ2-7	CASSLMPTSYEQYF	TGTGCCAGCAGCTTGATGCCGACCTCCTACGAGCAGTACTTC
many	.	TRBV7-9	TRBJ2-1	CASSLLPRQDEQFF	TGTGCCAGCAGCTTATTGCCTAGGCAGGATGAGCAGTTCTTC
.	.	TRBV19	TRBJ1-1	CASRGLEAFF	TGTGCCAGTAGGGGATTAGAAGCTTTCTTT
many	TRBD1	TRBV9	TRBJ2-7	CASSVVDRGRHEQYF	TGTGCCAGCAGCGTAGTGGACAGGGGGCGACACGAGCAGTACTTC
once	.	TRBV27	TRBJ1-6	CASSLLARRGGSYNSPLNF	TGTGCAAGCAGTTTATTAGCGAGACGTGGGGGCTCCTATAATTCACCCCTCAACTTT
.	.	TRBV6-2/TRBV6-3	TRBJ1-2	CANRLREFNGYTF	TGTGCCAACAGGTTACGGGAATTCAATGGCTACACCTTC
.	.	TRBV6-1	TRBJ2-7	CASSEMTGSPHEQYF	TGTGCCAGCAGTGAAATGACGGGTTCTCCCCACGAGCAGTACTTC
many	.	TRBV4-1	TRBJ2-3	CASSVPGRPDTQYF	TGCGCCAGCAGCGTCCCGGGACGGCCCGATACGCAGTATTTT